Below, one T cell receptor (beta chain) is given with its context. No antigen is known for it. Sample time point: neoterminal ileum biopsy at postoperative endoscopy, about 6 months after surgery. Included were adult ileal or ileocolonic Crohn's patients indicated for ileocolonic resection. Generated by immunoSEQ multiplex PCR, the TCRdb table keeps only in-frame clones and is missing some. This sample has approximately 11,000 clones; roughly 78% occur once, and the top ten carry more than 5.5%. This sample is part of a study of T cell repertoires in ileal Crohn's disease. About the study: The M6 sample came from neoterminal ileum during colonoscopy after surgery. The study's findings and limits: Postoperative endoscopy occurred within one year, median 6.9 months. Active smokers at surgery had more clonal expansions than non-smokers.

Germline lookup yields CDR1 SGHDN and CDR2 FVKESK. This CDR3 region has 16 residues. The junction had 11 bases not matched to a gene; V was cut back by 4 bases and J by 8 bases. The specimen was ileal tissue. The receptor's source is an adult with Crohn's disease. The chain employs TRBV14 and TRBJ2-1; 10 bases align to TRBD1. Here the CDR3 reads CASSLTGTGARYEQFF. CDR3 coding DNA: TGTGCCAGCAGCCTGACCGGGACAGGGGCTAGGTATGAGCAGTTCTTC. Combining the CDR3 with reference TRBV14 and TRBJ2-1 gives the whole variable domain EAGVTQFPSHSVIEKGQTVTLRCDPISGHDNLYWYRRVMGKEIKFLLHFVKESKQDESGMPNNRFLAERTGGTYSTLKVQPAELEDSGVYFCASSLTGTGARYEQFFGPGTRLTVL.